This TCR beta chain was profiled in a study of blood T cell repertoires in COVID-19. Study as a whole: The samples span acute and convalescent COVID-19 from the United States, Italy and Spain.

The J segment lost 0 bases and the V segment lost 2 bases, leaving 4 bases of the junction unmatched. Germline V lookup: CDR1 MGHRA, CDR2 YSYEKL. This CDR3 contains 16 residues. Sequencing used immunoSEQ multiplex PCR; TCRdb keeps in-frame clones, though not all of them. Found here are about 160,000 clones, approximately 80% of them singletons; the top ten hold about 7.8%. The chain couples TRBV4-1 to TRBJ1-5; 7 bases match TRBD1. The receptor was derived from a man aged 55 to 70 with acute or convalescent COVID-19. The sequenced material came from peripheral blood. This CDR3 reads CASSQSQGNSNQPQHF. Here the CDR3 DNA reads TGCGCCAGCAGCCAATCACAGGGGAATAGCAATCAGCCCCAGCATTTT.